This record concerns one T cell receptor (beta chain) sequence. Its cognate antigen has yet to be identified. Reading from cysteine to phenylalanine, the CDR3 counts 16 amino acids. Of all the DNA, just the CDR3 is kept, 48 bases in frame from base 1. CDR1 SGHTA and CDR2 FQGNSA are derived from the germline V gene. Deletion took 5 bases off V and 0 bases off J, with a span of 14 bases between the germline ends. Library prep was done by the immunoSEQ multiplex PCR assay. The multiplex PCR relied on a mix of 60 forward primers for TCR Vbeta segments and 13 reverse primers for TCR Jbeta segments. A multiplex PCR assay on genomic DNA amplified the CDR3 region of rearranged TCR beta genes. The Illumina HiSeq System was used to sequence the amplified TCR beta libraries as 87-base-pair reads. For the original study's pipeline: A later analysis tallied 75 million to 95 million unique TCR beta chains across the roughly 610 repertoires, and approximately 9.9 million of those chains were shared by two or more donors. To remove PCR and sequencing errors, raw reads were error-corrected and collapsed into unique sequences using a nearest-neighbor algorithm that merged closely related sequences. To assign V, D and J gene segments, CDR3 sequences were aligned to IMGT reference sequences. For a sequence to be retained, at least a six-nucleotide match to both a V gene segment and a J gene segment was required. A rearrangement was called productive if the CDR3 had no stop codons and remained in frame with V and J, and every other rearrangement was called non-productive. CDR3 was defined by IMGT convention, running from the second conserved V-encoded cysteine to the conserved J-encoded phenylalanine. The earlier analysis of 450 to 750 of the donors excluded any sequence lacking an unambiguous match to a single V gene segment. An earlier analysis of under 750 of the donors called V segments functional above 56.7% productive rearrangements and segregating when the between-donor standard deviation exceeded 5%. A statistical classification framework was built to diagnose cytomegalovirus status from the catalog of TCR beta chain sequences. V and J gene assignment, in a later analysis, came from comparing TCR nucleotide sequences with IMGT/GENE-DB human TR gene sequences. A later analysis assigned CDR3 sequences and most-parsimonious VDJ recombination scenarios with the TCRdist pipeline. In a later analysis, every TCR beta chain was defined by the combination of its CDR3 amino acid sequence and its V-gene family, and reads without a unique V-gene family were dropped. A later analysis removed 600 or so highly shared, low-generation-probability nucleotide sequences to deal with suspected cross-contamination and a sequencing artifact. For each public chain, a later analysis derived a clonal expansion index from normalized ranks of inferred template counts within each repertoire. In a later analysis, generation probabilities were computed using a VDJ recombination model fitted to out-of-frame rearrangements, and the results were checked against IGoR. In a later analysis, TCR-TCR, TCR-HLA and TCR-CMV co-occurrence was scored with hypergeometric tests, and a repertoire-size bias correction was applied to TCR pairs. To estimate false discovery rates, a later analysis permuted the HLA or CMV assignments 20 times. In a later analysis, co-occurring TCRs were grouped using DBSCAN, with TCRdist sequence similarity added in when clustering inside HLA-allele-positive subsets. For co-occurrence clustering, repertoires with fewer than 30,000 or more than 120,000 public chains were excluded, along with roughly 5 repertoires with anomalous nucleotide sharing. TCRdb holds this immuneACCESS table with in-frame rearrangements only. Some clones are missing; in checked studies, unresolved V genes explain under half, and the rest has no known cause. D and trimming were read from the DNA, whereas the V and J calls and clone size are those reported in that table. This specimen's table enumerates 200,000 to 250,000 clones. Roughly 0.98% of the sample rests with the top ten.

In total, more than 500 healthy bone marrow donors made up the cohort. At the time of sampling, every cohort member was nominally healthy, though immune exposures that went unrecorded were likely present. The donor tested CMV seropositive and was one of the 289 seropositive cohort members. A peripheral blood sample was provided by each donor, and peripheral blood mononuclear cells were used for TCR beta sequencing. The Qiagen DNeasy Blood Extraction Kit was used to extract genomic DNA from the blood cell samples. The source of the sample is a study of cytomegalovirus exposure and HLA in healthy donors (dated by TCRdb to about 2017). Regarding the research as a whole: According to an earlier analysis of a few hundred of the donors, roughly 180 million T cells yielded approximately 120 million unique TCR beta sequences and about 300 Gb of sequence data. An early release covering roughly 600 HLA-typed donors comprised around 300 gigabases of sequencing data and some 79 million unique TCR sequences. Among the roughly 400 genotyped donors, roughly 80% belonged to the genetic ancestry cluster associated with self-reported Caucasian donors. The study aimed to test whether signatures of past pathogen exposure could be identified by cataloging public T cell receptors. The study profiled the T cell repertoires of more than 500 subjects by immunosequencing and related them to cytomegalovirus serostatus. A separate validation cohort of approximately 120 different subjects was used in addition to the roughly 670-subject first cohort. The study combined high-throughput TCR immunosequencing, statistical association of individual TCRs with disease status, and machine learning to predict cytomegalovirus infection status. A later analysis re-analyzed previously published TCR beta repertoires from 666 donors and added high-resolution HLA genotyping to study TCR occurrence patterns. Rather than using new phenotypic data, the later analysis identified candidate immune exposures from TCR beta sequences and from how often those sequences occurred across donors. An earlier analysis of around 580 of the donors used high-throughput TCR beta sequencing to judge whether each TCR beta V gene segment behaved as functional or pseudogenic. Donor age, sex, ethnicity and CMV serostatus were compiled alongside the repertoire data. A later genetic analysis took genome-wide SNP genotypes for about 65% of the 666 donors and used that subset as a discovery cohort. Every repertoire in the discovery cohort had been generated on one and the same sequencing platform. Both class I and class II loci were covered by HLA typing, at four-digit resolution. The number of typed donors differed by locus: 629-630 for A, B, C, DRB1 and DQB1; about 520 for DQA1; about 600 for DPA1; and around 450 for DPB1. Because of strong linkage in the cohort, a handful of DR-DQ haplotypes were treated as single units for association and clustering. Among roughly 400 genotyped donors of the cohort, an average of around 250,000 unique TCR beta nucleotide sequences was sequenced per donor, of which roughly 18% were non-productive.

Study-level results and caveats: Several of the top co-occurrence clusters appeared to be linked to parvovirus B19, influenza, CMV and Epstein-Barr virus, according to a later analysis. In a later analysis, HLA-associated TCR beta chains showed more clonal expansion and lower generation probabilities than non-associated chains that were equally common. A later analysis found that most CMV-associated TCR beta chains appeared HLA-restricted, with HLA associations seemingly driven largely by CMV exposure. According to the authors, the approach could potentially be generalized to other disease states and immunological phenotypes. Because some donors lacked HLA typing at each locus, the association tests relied only on the typed subset. Most TCR sequences were observed very rarely across donors, whereas some public TCRs were present in many individuals. The earlier analysis of about 600 of the donors excluded approximately 15 rarely observed V segments, including chromosome 9 orphons, because counts were too low. Three of the identified cytomegalovirus-associated TCR beta chains were confirmed in vitro to be specific for cytomegalovirus antigens. The sequencing pipeline was judged likely to have produced a cluster of highly shared sequence variants as a technical artifact. In a later genetic analysis, a missense DCLRE1C variant was associated with V-gene and J-gene trimming of TCR beta chains, and the association was replicated in an independent cohort. A total of roughly 160 TCR beta chains were listed by the study as associated with cytomegalovirus. In an earlier analysis of roughly 560 of the donors, most TCR beta V segments were observed in productive rearrangements about 87% or about 30% of the time, broadly matching IMGT annotations. According to a later genetic analysis, donors in an Asian-associated ancestry cluster had fewer N-insertions in productive TCRs than the approximately 670-donor mean. CMV serostatus was the only immune exposure information available for the cohort. Linkage disequilibrium might explain the correlated functional status among segregating V segments, but an unknown experimental factor could not be ruled out. In both the original and validation cohorts, the classifier was reported to diagnose cytomegalovirus status with high specificity and sensitivity. Some IMGT-functional V segments, including TRBV6-2 and TRBV6-3, could not be distinguished by the 87-base-pair reads and were therefore excluded. In this cohort, only TCR beta chains were sequenced, and detectable features were limited by the absence of alpha or paired-chain data. The presence/absence analyses assumed that sequencing depth was roughly uniform across donors, and that assumption may not be true. Strong co-occurrence of HLA alleles, especially DR and DQ, made assigning TCR associations to individual alleles difficult. In a later analysis, TCR association rates were found to vary across HLA loci, with the most associated TCRs seen for DRB1 alleles and the fewest for HLA-C alleles. A further reported finding was that TCR beta sequences accurately predicted the HLA-A and HLA-B alleles for most subjects in the first cohort. In a later analysis, about 16,000 TCR beta sequences were associated with specific HLA alleles at a false discovery rate of 0.05.

The chain uses TRBV7-2 and TRBJ1-3; TRBD1 is a possible D gene, resting on 6 matching bases. Input material: PBMCs. The sequence derives from a woman aged 25 to 39 in good health and CMV-seropositive. The CDR3 is CASSKRDRSSGNTIYF. The base sequence is TGTGCCAGCAGCAAACGCGACAGGAGCTCTGGAAACACCATATATTTT. The CDR3, completed at both ends by the reference TRBV7-2 and TRBJ1-3 genes, gives the full variable domain GAGVSQSPSNKVTEKGKDVELRCDPISGHTALYWYRQSLGQGLEFLIYFQGNSAPDKSGLPSDRFSAERTGGSVSTLTIQRTQQEDSAVYLCASSKRDRSSGNTIYFGEGSWLTVV.